A selection of T cell receptor beta chains follows, all from one sample in a study of cytomegalovirus exposure and HLA in healthy donors. Sequencing was performed with immunoSEQ multiplex PCR; in TCRdb, only in-frame clones are kept and a portion is missing. The data contain 90,000 to 120,000 clones, 90% to 96% of them singletons. Sequencing was done on a sample of PBMCs. These receptors were collected from a woman between 18 and 30 years old in good health and CMV-seronegative. Both conserved end residues are part of each CDR3.

CDR3 length: 15
V gene: TRBV27
CDR3 protein: CASSHSGDSYNEQFF

CDR3 length: 16
V gene: TRBV28
CDR3 protein: CASSAAGQGSGNTIYF

CDR3 length: 12
V gene: TRBV30
CDR3 protein: CAWGGTGVGYTF

CDR3 length: 17
V gene: TRBV5-4
CDR3 protein: CASSSPMLAGGADTQYF

CDR3 length: 12
V gene: TRBV10-1
CDR3 protein: CGAGWGNYGYTF

CDR3 length: 15
V gene: TRBV7-9
CDR3 protein: CASSFRRQVDTEAFF

CDR3 length: 13
V gene: TRBV6-4
CDR3 protein: CASRGDTNSPLHF

CDR3 length: 16
V gene: TRBV21-1
CDR3 protein: CASSGPGQGNTGELFF

CDR3 length: 15
V gene: TRBV18
CDR3 protein: CASSHDRLEYTEAFF

CDR3 length: 13
V gene: TRBV5-1
CDR3 protein: CASGLWNGEKLFF

CDR3 length: 15
V gene: TRBV9
CDR3 protein: CASSVGPGLNTEAFF

CDR3 length: 16
V gene: TRBV30
CDR3 protein: CAWSGGAGGVQETQYF

CDR3 length: 17
V gene: TRBV4-2
CDR3 protein: CASSQDELVESTDTQYF

CDR3 length: 16
V gene: TRBV25-1
CDR3 protein: CASSETTGGSYNEQFF

CDR3 length: 13
V gene: TRBV5-1
CDR3 protein: CASSLTGGTGYTF

CDR3 length: 15
V gene: TRBV5-1
CDR3 protein: CASSWYDQFGETQYF

CDR3 length: 15
V gene: TRBV7-2
CDR3 protein: CASSLDPGYSYEQYF

CDR3 length: 14
V gene: TRBV6-1
CDR3 protein: CASSGGQRINTQYF

CDR3 length: 16
V gene: TRBV13
CDR3 protein: CASSLVGSTSTDTQYF

CDR3 length: 14
V gene: TRBV25-1
CDR3 protein: CASSTGYSNYGYTF

CDR3 length: 17
V gene: TRBV7-9
CDR3 protein: CASSPGTGGRRNTEAFF

CDR3 length: 18
V gene: TRBV4-3
CDR3 protein: CASSQPGGRTQGLWGYTF

CDR3 length: 16
V gene: TRBV4-2
CDR3 protein: CASSQGIQRPDQPQHF

CDR3 length: 19
V gene: TRBV19
CDR3 protein: CASSTWSRGNYRSTDTQYF

CDR3 length: 16
V gene: TRBV5-4
CDR3 protein: CASSQLPGTGVYEQYF

CDR3 length: 13
V gene: TRBV6-4
CDR3 protein: CASSRTGGSPLHF

CDR3 length: 16
V gene: TRBV14
CDR3 protein: CASSLSPGLAHNEQFF

CDR3 length: 16
V gene: TRBV7-8
CDR3 protein: CASSLARQGVWQPQHF

CDR3 length: 15
V gene: TRBV7-2
CDR3 protein: CASSNPGDEFYGYTF

CDR3 length: 14
V gene: TRBV21-1
CDR3 protein: CASTPPPGTGELFF

CDR3 length: 14
V gene: TRBV7-2
CDR3 protein: CASSPRDRNYGYTF

CDR3 length: 12
V gene: TRBV4-2
CDR3 protein: CASSQDYYEQYF

CDR3 length: 15
V gene: TRBV28
CDR3 protein: CASSFAEVSYNEQFF

CDR3 length: 19
V gene: TRBV7-2
CDR3 protein: CASSLRSGKGARDNSPLHF

CDR3 length: 15
V gene: TRBV7-8
CDR3 protein: CASSRGTGVNEKLFF

CDR3 length: 15
V gene: TRBV4-3
CDR3 protein: CASSQHRDSNYGYTF

CDR3 length: 14
V gene: TRBV7-9
CDR3 protein: CASSWGATNEKLFF

CDR3 length: 12
V gene: TRBV10-3
CDR3 protein: CAISRDSYGYTF

CDR3 length: 19
V gene: TRBV5-1
CDR3 protein: CASSWTPLAGAMNTGELFF

CDR3 length: 15
V gene: TRBV9
CDR3 protein: CASSYLTGFQETQYF

CDR3 length: 17
V gene: TRBV9
CDR3 protein: CASSSLVAGGPYNEQFF

CDR3 length: 13
V gene: TRBV6-5
CDR3 protein: CASTKAEHGELFF

CDR3 length: 16
V gene: TRBV5-1
CDR3 protein: CASSFRFAGGRDEQFF

CDR3 length: 14
V gene: TRBV29-1
CDR3 protein: CSGGVAGIQETQYF

CDR3 length: 16
V gene: TRBV4-3
CDR3 protein: CASSQDVGQGAVGYTF

CDR3 length: 15
V gene: TRBV15
CDR3 protein: CATSEPRGAYNEQFF

CDR3 length: 14
V gene: TRBV5-4
CDR3 protein: CASSHRQGQETQYF

CDR3 length: 14
V gene: TRBV28
CDR3 protein: CASSSQGGNQPQHF

CDR3 length: 13
V gene: TRBV6-1
CDR3 protein: CASSEQAPGELFF

CDR3 length: 15
V gene: TRBV6-6
CDR3 protein: CASRPGQGAGTEAFF

CDR3 length: 15
V gene: TRBV11-1
CDR3 protein: CASSRWDRADSPLHF